The 4 T cell receptor beta chains below all came from one sample that was sequenced in a study of cytomegalovirus exposure and HLA in healthy donors. Sequenced by immunoSEQ multiplex PCR; TCRdb stores in-frame clones only, minus some. The sample lists about 220,000 clones, almost 90% seen once, with 2.9% in the top ten. Specimen: PBMCs. These receptors all come from a woman under 30 in good health and CMV-seronegative.

Notes on this clone: Within the sample, other DNA sequences also encode this same CDR3. This chain joins TRBV18 and TRBJ2-7, with no clear D. V was clipped by 0 bases and J by 7 bases, with 7 bases between them. CDR3 length: 12 residues. Germline assignment: CDR1 KGHSH and CDR2 LQKENI. Written as DNA, the CDR3 is TGTGCCAGCTCACCACCGTCAGGAGAGCAGTACTTC. Translating gives CASSPPSGEQYF.

CDR3: CASSPGWSNYNEQFF. The CDR3, as DNA: TGTGCCAGCAGCCCCGGGTGGTCCAATTACAATGAGCAGTTCTTC. V gene TRBV7-9 combines with J gene TRBJ2-1; D unclear. Germline V gene lookup returns CDR1 SEHNR and CDR2 FQNEAQ (reference sequence). Trimming removed 5 bases at V and 4 bases at J, with 15 bases between. The CDR3 runs to 15 residues.

This clone has a handful of counts. The chain uses TRBV6-1 and TRBJ2-2, with 10 positions matching TRBD2. Germline lookup yields CDR1 MNHNS and CDR2 SASEGT. V shed 11 bases and J 4 bases; nucleotides not matched to a gene: 10. This CDR3 region has 15 residues. This CDR3 is CAGRIAGGVTGELFF. The DNA for the CDR3 is TGTGCCGGGAGGATAGCGGGAGGTGTCACCGGGGAGCTGTTTTTT.

The chain employs TRBV27 and TRBJ2-7; 9 bases match TRBD2. In germline, CDR1 is MNHEY, CDR2 SMNVEV (reference sequence). The CDR3 sequence is 19 residues long. V shed 2 bases and J 4 bases; nucleotides not matched to a gene: 18. The CDR3 here is CASSLVSGSYPGIRYEQYF. As DNA, the CDR3 is TGTGCCAGCAGTTTAGTTAGCGGGAGTTACCCCGGGATCCGTTACGAGCAGTACTTC.